This T cell receptor beta chain was found in a study of blood T cell repertoires in COVID-19. Study summary: Sources were T cells, B-cell-depleted T cells, or PBMCs; the material itself was cDNA or gDNA.

The CDR3 sequence is 14 residues long. Germline loops: CDR1 SEHNR, CDR2 FQNEAQ (reference sequence). Germline trimming cut 5 bases from V and 5 bases from J; bases unmatched to any gene: 6. Living in 24 US areas, the participants were between about 18 and 90 years of age. Participants had their cohort set by participant-reported clinical history. Recovered status applied to Cohort 3 donors who had two consecutive negative PCRs. It also applied to those with clearance or with symptom resolution. The method was immunoSEQ multiplex PCR; TCRdb's version includes in-frame clones alone and lacks a portion of them. Of over 110,000 clones in the sample, approximately 87% are singletons; the top ten hold around 11%.

Sequencing was carried out using PBMCs or T cells enriched from blood (not recorded which). This TCR derives from a man between 60 and 75 years old who had recovered from COVID-19. The V and J genes are TRBV7-9 and TRBJ1-5; 7 bases line up with TRBD1. CDR3 residues: CASSGGTAYQPQHF. CDR3 bases: TGTGCCAGCAGCGGCGGGACAGCATATCAGCCCCAGCATTTT.